The entry below describes one TCR beta chain. Here immunoSEQ multiplex PCR was the method, and the copy in TCRdb shows in-frame clones only, minus some. Among a few hundred thousand clones listed, approximately 87% were seen once. The germline V gene has CDR1 SGHDT and CDR2 YYEEEE. V was clipped by 2 bases and J by 2 bases, with 20 bases between them. The CDR3 loop spans 17 amino acids. The data are from a study of blood T cell repertoires in COVID-19. The receptor was derived from a man in his forties in a cohort exposed to, infected with or recovered from COVID-19 (not recorded which). What was sequenced was PBMCs or T cells enriched from blood (not recorded which). The genes are TRBV5-6 and TRBJ2-7; D is perhaps TRBD2 (6 bases). The CDR3 loop is CASSLGFGSGTTYEQYF. In DNA form, the CDR3 reads TGTGCCAGCAGCTTAGGATTTGGTAGCGGAACTACCTACGAGCAGTACTTC.